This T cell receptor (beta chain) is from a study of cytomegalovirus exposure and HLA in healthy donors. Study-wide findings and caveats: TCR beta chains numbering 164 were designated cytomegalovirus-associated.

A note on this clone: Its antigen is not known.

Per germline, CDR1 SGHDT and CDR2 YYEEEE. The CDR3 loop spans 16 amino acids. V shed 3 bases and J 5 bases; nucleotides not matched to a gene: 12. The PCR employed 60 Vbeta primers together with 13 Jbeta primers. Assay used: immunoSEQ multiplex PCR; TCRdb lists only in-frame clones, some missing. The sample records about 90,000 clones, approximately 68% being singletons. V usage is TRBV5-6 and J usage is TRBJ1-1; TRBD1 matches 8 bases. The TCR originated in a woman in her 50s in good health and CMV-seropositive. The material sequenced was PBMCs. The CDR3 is CASSSISTGVVTEAFF. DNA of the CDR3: TGTGCCAGCAGCTCGATTTCGACAGGGGTAGTAACTGAAGCTTTCTTT.